This passage covers 27 T cell receptor beta chains from one sample sequenced in a study of blood T cells in healthy people across ages. Sample-barcoded 5' priming and a J-beta primer mix drove a second PCR of 7 to 11 cycles. Using its own MiXCR run on the 5' RACE reads, TCRdb lists one record per CDR3 protein. The data contain hundreds of thousands of distinct CDR3 sequences, about 59% of them singletons. The sequencing sample was made of blood. The origin of the receptors is a young man in good health.

The chain links TRBV20-1 to TRBJ1-5; D uncertain. The CDR3 contains 14 residues. CDR1 and CDR2 from the germline V gene are DFQATT and SNEGSKA (reference sequence). The ends were cut back, 1 base at V and 1 base at J, with 8 bases in the middle. The CDR3 DNA reads as TGCAGTGCTAGAGTTTCGGGGAGCAATCAGCCCCAGCATTTT. Protein: CSARVSGSNQPQHF.

The rearrangement joins TRBV20-1 to TRBJ1-1; 7 nucleotides agree with TRBD1. The CDR3 spans 14 residues. In germline, CDR1 is DFQATT, CDR2 SNEGSKA (reference sequence). V shed 3 bases and J 0 bases; nucleotides not matched to a gene: 4. CDR3 in amino acids: CSARTGSMNTEAFF. DNA of the CDR3: TGCAGTGCTAGGACAGGGTCGATGAACACTGAAGCTTTCTTT.

This clonotype has only a few counts. This chain joins TRBV7-2 and TRBJ2-6; 7 nucleotides match TRBD1. After removal of 5 bases from V and 0 bases from J, the junction contained 4 bases not matched to a gene. The CDR3 is made up of 16 amino acids. Germline values: CDR1 SGHTA, CDR2 FQGNSA. CDR3 protein: CASSPGQISGANVLTF. The CDR3, as DNA: TGTGCCAGCAGCCCGGGACAGATCTCTGGGGCCAACGTCCTGACTTTC.

This chain links TRBV28 with TRBJ2-7; 11 nucleotides agree with TRBD1. The V and J ends lost 4 bases and 0 bases, in that order; junction bases with no gene match: 5. The CDR3 length is 16 residues. Germline assignment: CDR1 MDHEN and CDR2 SYDVKM. The CDR3 coding sequence is TGTGCCAGCAGTTCGCGGACAGGGGGCTACTCCTACGAGCAGTACTTC. Translated, it gives CASSSRTGGYSYEQYF.

The chain carries TRBV12-3 or TRBV12-4 and TRBJ2-5; D possibly uses TRBD1 or TRBD2 (5 bases each). CDR3 length equals 12 residues. Trimming pared 11 bases from V and 5 bases from J, leaving 15 bases between. CDR3 nucleotides: TGTGCCTCGGGGCGACCTGGGGAGACCCAGTACTTC. Its protein product is CASGRPGETQYF.

The V and J genes are TRBV4-3 and TRBJ2-1, with 8 bases matching TRBD2. Germline lookup yields CDR1 LGHNA and CDR2 YSLEER. V gave up 0 bases and J gave up 12 bases; unmatched junction bases: 16. This CDR3 comprises 17 residues. The CDR3 coding sequence is TGCGCCAGCAGCCAAGACCGGGGGCGGGGGGCCATCTTTTCGCAGTTCTTC. Protein: CASSQDRGRGAIFSQFF.

The J gene is TRBJ1-4, the V gene TRBV12-3 or TRBV12-4, with D unresolved. The ends were cut back, 6 bases at V and 1 base at J, with 12 bases in the middle. There are 15 residues in the CDR3. CDR3 in DNA: TGTGCCAGCAGCCATGAACAACGAACTAATGAAAAACTGTTTTTT. This gives the protein CASSHEQRTNEKLFF.

The V gene is TRBV4-1, the J gene TRBJ2-1, with 9 bases identical to TRBD2. V lost 4 bases, J lost 7 bases, and 11 bases stayed unmatched. Germline V gives CDR1 MGHRA, CDR2 YSYEKL. CDR3 size: 16 residues. CDR3 in DNA: TGCGCCAGCAGCCCAGAGGGATTAGCGGGGGAGAATGAGCAGTTCTTC. Its protein product is CASSPEGLAGENEQFF.

The V gene is TRBV25-1, the J gene TRBJ2-4; no clear D gene. Gene TRBJ2-7 matches the end of the DNA better, so the J call may be wrong. The CDR3 contains 11 residues. Germline CDR1 MGHDK, CDR2 SYGVNS. The CDR3: CASRGPHEQYF. The CDR3 DNA sequence: TGTGCCAGCAGGGGCCCCCACGAGCAGTACTTC.

This CDR3 is CASSPSGHREFF. CDR3 in DNA: TGTGCCAGCAGCCCCTCAGGGCACCGGGAGTTCTTC. V and J are TRBV6-5 and TRBJ2-1; a weak D match, TRBD1 (5 bases). The CDR3 is made up of 12 amino acids. The germline V and J ends were trimmed by 6 bases and 14 bases, with 17 bases remaining between them. Germline values: CDR1 MNHEY, CDR2 SVGAGI.

In nucleotides, the CDR3 is TGTGCCAGCAGTGGGGCGGGGGAAGGGACCAAAAACATTCAGTACTTC. As protein: CASSGAGEGTKNIQYF. This chain joins TRBV7-9 and TRBJ2-4; 7 nucleotides agree with TRBD2. The CDR3 is made up of 16 amino acids. Trimming at V came to 6 bases and at J to 2 bases, leaving 10 bases not matched to a gene. Germline V gene lookup returns CDR1 SEHNR and CDR2 FQNEAQ (reference sequence).

The chain has TRBV18 and TRBJ2-5, with TRBD1 as a possible D gene (6 bases). The germline V gene encodes CDR1 KGHSH and CDR2 LQKENI. The ends were cut back, 2 bases at V and 11 bases at J, with 12 bases in the middle. The CDR3 is 12 amino acids. DNA of the CDR3: TGTGCCAGCTCACCAGCACAGGGTGAGCAGTACTTC. This sequence encodes CASSPAQGEQYF.

This sequence joins TRBV7-9 and TRBJ2-7, with unresolved D. The germline V gene has CDR1 SEHNR and CDR2 FQNEAQ (reference sequence). Trimming stripped 2 bases from V and 6 bases from J, with 5 bases between. This CDR3 spans 11 amino acids. CDR3 in amino acids: CASSLQAEQYF. DNA for the CDR3: TGTGCCAGCAGCTTACAAGCCGAGCAGTACTTC. The complete variable domain, with remaining parts taken from reference TRBV7-9 and TRBJ2-7, reads DTGVSQNPRHKITKRGQNVTFRCDPISEHNRLYWYRQTLGQGPEFLTYFQNEAQLEKSRLLSDRFSAERPKGSFSTLEIQRTEQGDSAMYLCASSLQAEQYFGPGTRLTVT.

This sequence joins TRBV6-5 and TRBJ2-3; a weak D match, TRBD2 (5 bases). CDR1 is MNHEY and CDR2 is SVGAGI in the germline V gene. With 5 bases removed from V and 3 bases from J, the gap between germline ends came to 12 bases. There are 14 residues in the CDR3. The CDR3 sequence is CASSPDSWTDTQYF. CDR3 coding DNA: TGTGCCAGCAGTCCGGACTCTTGGACAGATACGCAGTATTTT.

The V call is TRBV5-6, the J call TRBJ2-7, with a tentative D call TRBD1 (6 bases). The CDR3 length is 14 residues. V lost 1 base and J 4 bases, leaving 12 bases between the germline ends. Germline V lookup: CDR1 SGHDT, CDR2 YYEEEE. For the CDR3, the DNA is TGTGCCAGCAGCTTGTCGCCCAGGGGTTACGAGCAGTACTTC. Protein product: CASSLSPRGYEQYF.

This chain links TRBV7-2 with TRBJ2-1; 10 nucleotides match TRBD2. The germline gives CDR1 SGHTA, CDR2 FQGNSA. Trimming cost V 5 bases and J 5 bases; bases outside gene matches: 6. The CDR3 length is 15 residues. The CDR3 DNA is TGTGCCAGCAGCACCTGGACTAGCGGACACAATGAGCAGTTCTTC. It translates to CASSTWTSGHNEQFF.

The rearrangement joins TRBV6-6 to TRBJ1-2; perhaps TRBD1 as D (5 bases). The CDR3 sequence is 12 residues long. The V gene lost 8 bases and the J gene lost 6 bases, with 13 bases spanning the gap. Germline CDR1 reads MNHNY; CDR2 reads SVGAGI (reference sequence). Here the CDR3 reads CASESGQNGYTF. The CDR3 DNA is TGTGCCAGCGAATCAGGACAAAATGGCTACACCTTC.

The gene calls are TRBV27 and TRBJ2-7, with 10 bases aligning to TRBD2. Per the germline V gene, CDR1 is MNHEY and CDR2 is SMNVEV (reference sequence). This CDR3 has 15 residues. V shed 2 bases and J 5 bases; nucleotides not matched to a gene: 6. CDR3 nucleotides: TGTGCCAGCAGTTTAGGAGCGGGGGGGCTTAACGAGCAGTACTTC. It translates to CASSLGAGGLNEQYF.

V and J are TRBV25-1 and TRBJ2-5; D gene ambiguous. This CDR3 is 13 amino acids long. CDR1 and CDR2 (germline): MGHDK, SYGVNS. Trimming took off 6 bases at V and 3 bases at J, with 11 bases between the two ends. The CDR3 spells CASRVDLKETQYF. The CDR3 DNA is TGTGCCAGCAGAGTAGATTTAAAAGAGACCCAGTACTTC.

This rearrangement joins TRBV12-3 or TRBV12-4 to TRBJ2-7, with TRBD2 matching 16 bases. V lost 8 bases, J lost 7 bases, and 8 bases stayed unmatched. This CDR3 contains 15 residues. CDR3 sequence (DNA): TGTGCCAGCCGGGGACTAGCGGGGGGGAAGAATGAGCAGTACTTC. This encodes CASRGLAGGKNEQYF.

The genes are TRBV6-2 or TRBV6-3 and TRBJ2-3; D call uncertain. The V gene lost 4 bases and the J gene lost 4 bases, with 12 bases spanning the gap. Germline CDR1 reads MNHEY; CDR2 reads SVGEGT. The CDR3 is 14 residues long. The CDR3 nucleotides read TGTGCCAGCAGTTGGGCCTATCCCCCAGATACGCAGTATTTT. Protein sequence: CASSWAYPPDTQYF.

The chain has TRBV9 and TRBJ1-6, with TRBD1 matching over 7 bases. CDR3 size: 15 residues. V shed 0 bases and J 7 bases; nucleotides not matched to a gene: 4. CDR1 SGDLS and CDR2 YYNGEE come from the germline V gene. CDR3 DNA sequence: TGTGCCAGCAGCGTAGGCGGGACAGTAAATTCACCCCTCCACTTT. The encoded protein is CASSVGGTVNSPLHF.

This chain links TRBV10-3 with TRBJ2-1; the match to TRBD2 covers 7 bases. The germline gives CDR1 ENHRY, CDR2 SYGVKD. The V and J ends lost 3 bases and 1 base, in that order; junction bases with no gene match: 12. The CDR3 consists of 18 residues. The chain's CDR3 is CAISETSLAGVSYNEQFF. In DNA, the CDR3 is TGTGCCATCAGTGAAACCAGTTTGGCGGGAGTTTCCTACAATGAGCAGTTCTTC.

Written as DNA, the CDR3 is TGTGCCACCAGTGATCAGAGTTCCTACAATGAGCAGTTCTTC. Residues: CATSDQSSYNEQFF. The chain uses TRBV24-1 and TRBJ2-1; D gene ambiguous. CDR1 and CDR2 (germline): KGHDR, SFDVKD. With 3 bases removed from V and 1 base from J, the gap between germline ends came to 6 bases. This CDR3 region has 14 residues.

This chain links TRBV28 with TRBJ2-2; D possibly matches TRBD1 or TRBD2 (5 bases each). This CDR3 is built from 15 residues. Germline lookup yields CDR1 MDHEN and CDR2 SYDVKM. V lost 4 bases and J 4 bases, leaving 13 bases between the germline ends. The CDR3, as DNA: TGTGCCAGCAGTTCCGCTGCTGGGGGCACCGGGGAGCTGTTTTTT. Its protein is CASSSAAGGTGELFF.

Of note for this clonotype: A much more abundant neighbour one base away suggests this may be a read error. The genes are TRBV27 and TRBJ1-1; 11 positions agree with TRBD1. CDR1 and CDR2 from the germline V gene are MNHEY and SMNVEV (reference sequence). This CDR3 is built from 18 residues. J lost 0 bases, V lost 4 bases, and 10 bases had no gene match. DNA for the CDR3: TGTGCCAGCAGTTCAGAGGGGACAGGGGGTCGCATGAACACTGAAGCTTTCTTT. It yields the protein CASSSEGTGGRMNTEAFF.

This chain joins TRBV9 and TRBJ2-1, with 9 bases aligning to TRBD1. With 0 bases clipped from V and 7 bases from J, the junction kept 8 bases outside the gene matches. This CDR3 spans 16 amino acids. Germline V gene lookup returns CDR1 SGDLS and CDR2 YYNGEE. The chain's CDR3 is CASSVAGTGLTNEQFF. CDR3 sequence (DNA): TGTGCCAGCAGCGTAGCGGGGACAGGGTTAACTAATGAGCAGTTCTTC.